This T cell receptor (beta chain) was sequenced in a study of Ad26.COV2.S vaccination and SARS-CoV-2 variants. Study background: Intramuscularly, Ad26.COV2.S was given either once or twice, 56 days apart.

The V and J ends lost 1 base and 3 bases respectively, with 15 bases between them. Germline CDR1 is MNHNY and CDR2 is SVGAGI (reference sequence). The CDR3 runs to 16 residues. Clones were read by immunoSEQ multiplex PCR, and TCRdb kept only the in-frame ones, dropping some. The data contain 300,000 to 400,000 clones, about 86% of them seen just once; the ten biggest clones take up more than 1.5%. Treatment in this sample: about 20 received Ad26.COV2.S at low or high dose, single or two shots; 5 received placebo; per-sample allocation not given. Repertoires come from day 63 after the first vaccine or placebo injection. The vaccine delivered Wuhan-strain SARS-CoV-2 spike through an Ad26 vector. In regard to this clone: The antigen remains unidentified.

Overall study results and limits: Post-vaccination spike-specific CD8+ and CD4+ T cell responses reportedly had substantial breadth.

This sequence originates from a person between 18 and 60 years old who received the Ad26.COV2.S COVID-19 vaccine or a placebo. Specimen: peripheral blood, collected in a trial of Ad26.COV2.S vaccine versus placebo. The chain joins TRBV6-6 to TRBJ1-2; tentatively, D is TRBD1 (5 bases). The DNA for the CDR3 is TGTGCCAGCAGTTACTATCTGGGCAGGGCGGACTATGGCTACACCTTC. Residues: CASSYYLGRADYGYTF.